Sequencing of this T cell receptor (beta chain) was carried out in a study of blood T cell repertoires in COVID-19. Overall study: The samples span acute and convalescent COVID-19 from the United States, Italy and Spain. PBMCs, B-cell-depleted T cells, or T cells were the source of the cDNA or gDNA that made up the material.

Some clones are missing from TCRdb's copy, which holds only in-frame ones; the method was immunoSEQ multiplex PCR. Of 200,000 to 250,000 clones in the sample, 60% to 85% were seen once. Germline CDR1 is MNHEY and CDR2 is SMNVEV (reference sequence). The CDR3 runs to 16 residues. The germline V and J ends were trimmed by 4 bases and 10 bases, with 20 bases remaining between them. The sample comprised peripheral blood. The chain employs TRBV27 and TRBJ1-6; a possible D gene is TRBD1 (6 bases). The sequence was collected from a woman in her 70s with acute or convalescent COVID-19. The CDR3 region is CASSSTGNSLWSPLHF. DNA for the CDR3: TGTGCCAGCAGTTCCACAGGGAATTCGCTTTGGTCACCCCTCCACTTT.